Below, 15 T cell receptor beta chains from the same sample are listed, as sequenced in a study of CD4 and CD8 cells across lung adenocarcinoma regions. Via MiXCR, TCRdb re-called the PCR reads, giving one row per CDR3 protein. Here the sample spans some 9,600 distinct CDR3 sequences, over 45% being singletons. The sample was CD4+ T cells from the margin of a lung tumor. All receptors come from a female donor with lung adenocarcinoma. The CD4 and CD8 labels of this study may be unreliable.

The chain uses TRBV10-3 and TRBJ2-4; D is undetermined. This CDR3 comprises 12 residues. Germline values: CDR1 ENHRY, CDR2 SYGVKD. V lost 11 bases and J lost 5, with 13 bases in between. In nucleotides, the CDR3 is TGTGCCTCGACGGCCGCTGAAAACATTCAGTACTTC. This codes for CASTAAENIQYF.

The chain combines TRBV6-1 with TRBJ2-3, with D perhaps TRBD1 or TRBD2 (6 bases each). V was shortened by 6 bases and J by 6 bases, with 22 bases between the two germline ends. Looked up from germline, CDR1 is MNHNS and CDR2 is SASEGT. The CDR3 runs 16 residues. CDR3 bases: TGTGCCAGCAGCGTCGGGGGTGGGGGCCCTACTGATACGCAGTATTTT. Amino acid sequence: CASSVGGGGPTDTQYF.

This clonotype qualifies as medium-sized. The chain combines TRBV4-1 with TRBJ2-1, with 12 positions matching TRBD2. The V segment lost 0 bases and the J segment 3 bases; nucleotides outside the gene matches: 6. Germline CDR1 MGHRA, CDR2 YSYEKL. The CDR3 covers 18 residues. The CDR3 sequence: CASSQDQLAGGLYNEQFF. The CDR3 region has the DNA TGCGCCAGCAGCCAAGATCAACTAGCGGGAGGCCTCTACAATGAGCAGTTCTTC.

This rearrangement joins TRBV6-2 or TRBV6-3 to TRBJ1-1; perhaps TRBD1 as D (5 bases). V was clipped by 4 bases and J by 0 bases, with 9 bases between them. Germline CDR1 and CDR2: MNHEY and SVGEGT. The CDR3 totals 14 residues. CDR3 sequence reads: CASSWGGVNTEAFF. The CDR3, as DNA: TGTGCCAGCAGTTGGGGGGGGGTGAACACTGAAGCTTTCTTT.

This clonotype was seen only a few times. The V and J genes are TRBV24-1 and TRBJ2-1; D is possibly TRBD1 or TRBD2 (6 bases each). Deletions cut 3 bases from V and 7 bases from J, with 18 bases between. Per the germline V gene, CDR1 is KGHDR and CDR2 is SFDVKD. The CDR3 has 16 amino acids. The CDR3 is CATSDPPGGGGNEQFF. The CDR3 region has the DNA TGTGCCACCAGTGATCCCCCCGGGGGCGGAGGGAATGAGCAGTTCTTC.

The chain recombines TRBV6-5 with TRBJ2-1, with D possibly being TRBD1 (6 bases). The J call may be in error: the DNA end matches TRBJ2-7 better. Looked up from germline, CDR1 is MNHEY and CDR2 is SVGAGI. The CDR3 extends over 13 amino acids. CDR3 in DNA: TGTGCCAGCAGTTACCAGGGGCAGGGCGAGCAGTACTTC. Its translation: CASSYQGQGEQYF.

Regarding this clonotype: The junction departs from germline at one end; a sequencing error may be responsible. The chain uses TRBV6-1 and TRBJ2-1; TRBD1 matches at 7 bases. The CDR3 totals 15 residues. Germline assignment: CDR1 MNHNS and CDR2 SASEGT. The CDR3 reads CASRRPGQRTKEQFF. The CDR3 DNA reads TGTGCCAGCAGACGCCCGGGACAGAGAACCAAGGAGCAGTTTTTT.

This clonotype was counted between two and nine times. V gene TRBV7-3 combines with J gene TRBJ2-3, with 11 bases lining up with TRBD1. CDR1 and CDR2 from the germline V gene are SGHTA and FQGTGA. The CDR3 is 15 amino acids. With V trimmed by 0 bases and J by 11 bases, 7 bases remained unmatched. The CDR3 region has the DNA TGTGCCAGCAGCTTAACTTCGGACAGGGGGCTTATGCAGTATTTT. This codes for CASSLTSDRGLMQYF. Full variable domain (outside the CDR3, taken from reference TRBV7-3 and TRBJ2-3): GAGVSQTPSNKVTEKGKYVELRCDPISGHTALYWYRQSLGQGPEFLIYFQGTGAADDSGLPNDRFFAVRPEGSVSTLKIQRTERGDSAVYLCASSLTSDRGLMQYFGPGTRLTVL.

CDR3 DNA: TGCGCCAGCAGCCAGCAGGGTAAGGACATTCAGTACTTC. This sequence encodes CASSQQGKDIQYF. The genes are TRBV4-1 and TRBJ2-4; D is possibly TRBD1 (5 bases). Germline-derived CDR1 and CDR2 are MGHRA and YSYEKL. The CDR3 sequence is 13 residues long. The ends were cut back, 3 bases at V and 8 bases at J, with 11 bases in the middle.

Sample share makes this clonotype medium-sized. This sequence joins TRBV7-2 and TRBJ2-3; no clear D. V was cut by 6 bases and J by 6 bases, with 13 bases left in between. The CDR3 is 13 residues long. Looked up from germline, CDR1 is SGHTA and CDR2 is FQGNSA. The CDR3 coding sequence is TGTGCCAGCAGTTCTCCCATGGGCGATACGCAGTATTTT. Translation gives CASSSPMGDTQYF.

The chain carries TRBV4-1 and TRBJ2-1, with TRBD2 identical over 8 bases. Matching the DNA end better, TRBJ2-5 makes the J call doubtful. Germline CDR1 is MGHRA and CDR2 is YSYEKL. There are 14 residues in the CDR3. The CDR3 DNA reads TGCGCCAGCAGCCAAACCGGGAGGGCCGAGACCCAGTACTTC. It is translated as CASSQTGRAETQYF.

This clonotype is medium-sized (0.01 to 0.1%) in the sample. V is TRBV11-1 and J is TRBJ2-1; D is undetermined. The end of the DNA aligns better with TRBJ2-7, so the J call may be wrong. Per the germline V gene, CDR1 is SGHAT and CDR2 is FQDESV (reference sequence). The CDR3 has 14 amino acids. CDR3 amino acids: CASSLGLLIYEQYF. CDR3 in DNA: TGTGCCAGCAGCTTAGGACTTCTAATCTACGAGCAGTACTTC.

In its sample, this clonotype ranks as medium-sized. The V gene is TRBV6-1, the J gene TRBJ2-1; 9 bases map to TRBD1. The V segment lost 5 bases and the J segment 4 bases; nucleotides outside the gene matches: 6. Germline values: CDR1 MNHNS, CDR2 SASEGT. This CDR3 is built from 15 residues. CDR3 nucleotide sequence: TGTGCCAGCAGTCTGCGACAGGGGGTTTACAATGAGCAGTTCTTC. Its protein is CASSLRQGVYNEQFF.

By share, this clonotype ranks as medium-sized (0.01 to 0.1%). The V call is TRBV10-1, the J call TRBJ2-5, with D perhaps matching TRBD2 (5 bases). V dropped 0 bases and J dropped 11 bases, with 13 bases sitting between them. CDR3 size: 13 residues. CDR1 WNHNN and CDR2 SYGVQD come from the germline V gene (reference sequence). CDR3 amino acids: CASSESAGSEQYF. DNA of the CDR3: TGCGCCAGCAGTGAGTCGGCGGGCTCAGAGCAGTACTTC.

This chain links TRBV7-2 with TRBJ2-3; D is ambiguous. The germline V and J ends were trimmed by 5 bases and 5 bases, with 11 bases remaining between them. The CDR3 is 13 residues long. Germline V CDR1 and CDR2: SGHTA, FQGNSA. CDR3 residues: CASSGPLEDTQYF. Written as DNA, the CDR3 is TGTGCCAGCAGCGGACCACTGGAAGATACGCAGTATTTT.